The clone carrying this T cell receptor (beta chain) was observed a few times. This specimen comes from a study of breast tumors, draining lymph nodes, adjacent tissues. The lymph nodes were axillary draining lymph nodes from breast cancer patients. The ends lost 8 bases at V and 6 bases at J; junction bases unmatched: 11. This CDR3 spans 16 amino acids. Germline V gene data show CDR1 as LGHNA and CDR2 as YNFKEQ. TCRdb ran MiXCR on the multiplex PCR reads and lists one entry per CDR3 protein. In the table there are under 300,000 distinct CDR3 sequences, approximately 36% of which are singletons. Sequencing was done on a sample of axillary lymph node tissue. The receptor was isolated from a female donor with breast cancer. Some clones in this sample may be carry-over from other donors' samples. The rearrangement links TRBV4-2 to TRBJ2-1; TRBD1 matches 12 bases. The CDR3 DNA sequence: TGTGCCAGCTCACCATCCGGGACAGGGGGCTTCAATGAGCAGTTCTTC. Protein sequence: CASSPSGTGGFNEQFF.